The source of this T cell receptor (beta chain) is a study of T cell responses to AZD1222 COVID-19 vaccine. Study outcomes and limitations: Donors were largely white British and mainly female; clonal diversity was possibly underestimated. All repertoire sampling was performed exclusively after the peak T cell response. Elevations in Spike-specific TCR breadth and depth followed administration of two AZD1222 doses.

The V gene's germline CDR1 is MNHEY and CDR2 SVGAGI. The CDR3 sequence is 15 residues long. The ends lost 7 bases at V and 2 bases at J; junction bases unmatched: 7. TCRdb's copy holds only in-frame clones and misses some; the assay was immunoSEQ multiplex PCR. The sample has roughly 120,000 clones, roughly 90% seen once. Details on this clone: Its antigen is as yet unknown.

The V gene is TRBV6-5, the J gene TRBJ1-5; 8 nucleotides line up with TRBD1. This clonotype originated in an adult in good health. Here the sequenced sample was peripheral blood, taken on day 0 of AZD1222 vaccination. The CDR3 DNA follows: TGTGCCAGCAAGAGGGGCAGGGGGCGCAATCAGCCCCAGCATTTT. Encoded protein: CASKRGRGRNQPQHF.